These 25 T cell receptor beta chains were sequenced from one sample in a study of cytomegalovirus exposure and HLA in healthy donors. The PCR made use of 60 Vbeta and 13 Jbeta primers. Here immunoSEQ multiplex PCR was the method, and the copy in TCRdb shows in-frame clones only, minus some. The sample lists approximately 150,000 clones, just under 70% occurring once. Sequenced material: PBMCs. These receptors were taken from a man between 60 and 75 years old in good health and CMV-seronegative.

This chain uses TRBV2 with TRBJ2-3, with TRBD2 as a possible D gene (5 bases). The CDR3 loop spans 15 amino acids. Germline loops: CDR1 SNHLY, CDR2 FYNNEI. The V gene lost 6 bases and the J gene lost 0 bases, with 13 bases spanning the gap. The CDR3 reads CASRPLGGSTDTQYF. The CDR3, as DNA: TGTGCCAGCAGGCCCCTGGGCGGGAGCACAGATACGCAGTATTTT.

The CDR3 DNA sequence: TGTGCCAGCAGCTTGGCTCTAGCAGTAACGGATACGCAGTATTTT. Encoded protein: CASSLALAVTDTQYF. V and J are TRBV5-4 and TRBJ2-3; possible D gene TRBD2, 5 bases. V was shortened by 0 bases and J by 6 bases, with 14 bases between the two germline ends. CDR3 length: 15 amino acids. Per germline, CDR1 SGHNT and CDR2 YYREEE (reference sequence).

On this clone: This sample also contains other DNA sequences that code for the same CDR3. The chain combines TRBV4-2 with TRBJ2-7, with TRBD1 matching 12 bases. The CDR3 extends over 15 amino acids. Germline CDR1 and CDR2: LGHNA and YNFKEQ. Trimming removed 1 base from V and 4 bases from J; junction bases left unmatched: 2. The CDR3 region has the DNA TGTGCCAGCAGCCAAGTGGGACAGGGGGCGTACGAGCAGTACTTC. This encodes CASSQVGQGAYEQYF.

This chain connects TRBV7-3 to TRBJ2-5; 7 bases agree with TRBD2. Germline V CDR1 and CDR2: SGHTA, FQGTGA. The CDR3 is 15 residues long. The J segment lost 5 bases and the V segment lost 6 bases, leaving 12 bases of the junction unmatched. DNA for the CDR3: TGTGCCAGCAGTTGGAGTGGGGGGGTAGGGGAGACCCAGTACTTC. This gives the protein CASSWSGGVGETQYF.

This chain connects TRBV10-3 to TRBJ2-7; TRBD2 agrees at 13 bases. V was pared by 5 bases and J by 4 bases, with 2 bases of the junction left unmatched. Looked up from germline, CDR1 is ENHRY and CDR2 is SYGVKD. CDR3 length: 14 residues. The DNA of the CDR3 is TGTGCCATCAGTAAGGGACTAGCGGGATACGAGCAGTACTTC. Residues: CAISKGLAGYEQYF.

CDR3 nucleotide sequence: TGTGCCAGCAGTGCGGAGGGCCCGGAGCCCCAGCATTTT. Translated, it gives CASSAEGPEPQHF. The rearrangement uses TRBV6-1 and TRBJ1-5, with D unclear. Germline assignment: CDR1 MNHNS and CDR2 SASEGT. The CDR3 is 13 amino acids. Trimming pared 4 bases from V and 8 bases from J, leaving 12 bases between.

The V gene is TRBV7-6, the J gene TRBJ2-2; D may be TRBD1 (5 bases). V lost 1 base to trimming and J lost 4 bases, with 10 bases between them. Germline V gives CDR1 SGHVS, CDR2 FNYEAQ. The CDR3 consists of 15 residues. In DNA, the CDR3 is TGTGCCAGCAGCTTAGGGCTGGGGCCCACCGGGGAGCTGTTTTTT. Its translation is CASSLGLGPTGELFF.

This clone was seen a single time. J is TRBJ1-4 and V is TRBV2; D ambiguous. CDR1 is SNHLY, CDR2 FYNNEI, per germline. The CDR3 has 15 amino acids. Trimming removed 2 bases at V and 4 bases at J, with 11 bases between. The CDR3 sequence is CASSETPRINEKLFF. CDR3 nucleotides: TGTGCCAGCAGTGAAACTCCGAGGATTAATGAAAAACTGTTTTTT. The full variable domain, its missing parts supplied by reference TRBV2 and TRBJ1-4, is EPEVTQTPSHQVTQMGQEVILRCVPISNHLYFYWYRQILGQKVEFLVSFYNNEISEKSEIFDDQFSVERPDGSNFTLKIRSTKLEDSAMYFCASSETPRINEKLFFGSGTQLSVL.

The chain has TRBV5-1 and TRBJ2-7; D is unresolved. The CDR3 covers 13 residues. The germline CDR1 and CDR2 sequences are SGHRS and YFSETQ. V lost 6 bases, J lost 7 bases, and 17 bases lay in between. As DNA, the CDR3 is TGCGCCAGCAACTCCGCGGAACGAGGAGAGCAGTACTTC. Residues: CASNSAERGEQYF.

The chain uses TRBV7-2 and TRBJ2-2; 11 nucleotides agree with TRBD2. This CDR3 is built from 18 residues. Unmatched junction bases numbered 12, after V lost 1 base and J lost 8 bases. The germline CDR1 and CDR2 sequences are SGHTA and FQGNSA. The CDR3 DNA follows: TGTGCCAGCAGCTTAGTCGATATAGCGGGAGGGGGTACGGGGGAGCTGTTTTTT. It yields the protein CASSLVDIAGGGTGELFF. The variable domain in full, with the rest retrieved from reference TRBV7-2 and TRBJ2-2, is GAGVSQSPSNKVTEKGKDVELRCDPISGHTALYWYRQSLGQGLEFLIYFQGNSAPDKSGLPSDRFSAERTGGSVSTLTIQRTQQEDSAVYLCASSLVDIAGGGTGELFFGEGSRLTVL.

This clone was recorded once. The gene calls are TRBV4-2 and TRBJ1-2; 10 nucleotides match TRBD1. This CDR3 is 20 amino acids long. With V trimmed by 0 bases and J by 0 bases, 13 bases remained unmatched. Looked up from germline, CDR1 is LGHNA and CDR2 is YNFKEQ. CDR3 coding DNA: TGTGCCAGCAGCCAAGAAGTCCCCCGGACAGGGGGGGGTTCTAACTATGGCTACACCTTC. Its translation is CASSQEVPRTGGGSNYGYTF.

The chain combines TRBV29-1 with TRBJ2-7, with 8 bases that match TRBD1. The CDR3 is made up of 14 amino acids. Germline V gives CDR1 SQVTM, CDR2 ANQGSEA. Germline trimming cut 7 bases from V and 0 bases from J; bases unmatched to any gene: 8. In nucleotides, the CDR3 is TGCAGCGCCGTCTGGACAGGGTACTCCTACGAGCAGTACTTC. Protein product: CSAVWTGYSYEQYF.

This rearrangement joins TRBV5-1 to TRBJ1-5, with D maybe TRBD1 (6 bases). CDR3 length equals 13 residues. Germline assignment: CDR1 SGHRS and CDR2 YFSETQ. Trimming pared 4 bases from V and 7 bases from J, leaving 12 bases between. The CDR3 bases are TGCGCCAGCAGCGTAGGGGGTCACCAGCCCCAGCATTTT. Translating gives CASSVGGHQPQHF.

The rearrangement joins TRBV5-1 to TRBJ1-1; no definite D call. CDR3 length: 12 amino acids. Germline V CDR1 and CDR2: SGHRS, YFSETQ. Trimming removed 4 bases from V and 2 bases from J, with 6 bases in between. The CDR3 nucleotides are TGCGCCAGCAGCCCCTTAAACACTGAAGCTTTCTTT. As protein: CASSPLNTEAFF. Looking up the rest from reference TRBV5-1 and TRBJ1-1 gives the full variable domain: KAGVTQTPRYLIKTRGQQVTLSCSPISGHRSVSWYQQTPGQGLQFLFEYFSETQRNKGNFPGRFSGRQFSNSRSEMNVSTLELGDSALYLCASSPLNTEAFFGQGTRLTVV.

The chain links TRBV2 to TRBJ1-1; no clear D. CDR3 length: 12 residues. The germline V gene encodes CDR1 SNHLY and CDR2 FYNNEI. Trimming removed 8 bases at V and 6 bases at J, with 13 bases between. CDR3 in amino acids: CASRRQTAEAFF. CDR3 nucleotides: TGTGCCAGCCGACGACAAACCGCTGAAGCTTTCTTT.

This clone was counted between two and nine times. Different DNA sequences within this sample yield the same CDR3. The chain has TRBV28 and TRBJ1-2; the match to TRBD1 covers 7 bases. Unmatched junction bases numbered 1, after V lost 3 bases and J lost 6 bases. Germline V gene lookup returns CDR1 MDHEN and CDR2 SYDVKM. The CDR3 spans 12 residues. For the CDR3, the DNA is TGTGCCAGCAGTTTCCAGGGGGATGGCTACACCTTC. Amino acids: CASSFQGDGYTF.

The chain couples TRBV7-9 to TRBJ2-1; no definite D call. V lost 4 bases, J lost 3 bases, and 7 bases lay in between. In germline, CDR1 is SEHNR, CDR2 FQNEAQ (reference sequence). This CDR3 spans 13 amino acids. The CDR3 sequence: CASSSTDYNEQFF. The DNA of the CDR3 is TGTGCCAGCAGCTCAACAGACTACAATGAGCAGTTCTTC.

The chain uses TRBV5-4 and TRBJ2-5; D possibly corresponds to TRBD2 (5 bases). The CDR3 runs to 14 residues. Per the germline V gene, CDR1 is SGHNT and CDR2 is YYREEE (reference sequence). The ends were cut back, 1 base at V and 2 bases at J, with 9 bases in the middle. The CDR3 loop reads CASSLPSGQETQYF. The CDR3, as DNA: TGTGCCAGCAGCTTGCCAAGCGGACAAGAGACCCAGTACTTC.

The sample holds a few counts of this clone. The chain combines TRBV18 with TRBJ1-1; TRBD1 might be the D (6 bases). This CDR3 region has 15 residues. V was pared by 3 bases and J by 4 bases, with 15 bases between. From germline, CDR1 is KGHSH and CDR2 LQKENI. CDR3 residues: CASSPLDRPGTEAFF. CDR3 nucleotides: TGTGCCAGCTCACCCCTAGACAGGCCGGGCACTGAAGCTTTCTTT.

This chain connects TRBV27 to TRBJ2-1, with D possibly TRBD1 on 7 matching bases. Trimming cost V 7 bases and J 9 bases, with 16 bases left between them. This CDR3 has 13 residues. CDR1 MNHEY and CDR2 SMNVEV come from the germline V gene (reference sequence). The CDR3 reads CASTRGERPEQFF. In nucleotides, the CDR3 is TGTGCCAGCACCAGGGGGGAGCGTCCTGAGCAGTTCTTC.

This chain uses TRBV6-5 with TRBJ1-5; 9 bases line up with TRBD1. Germline V gene data show CDR1 as MNHEY and CDR2 as SVGAGI. V dropped 6 bases and J dropped 5; count of bases not matched to a gene: 8. The CDR3 spans 15 residues. CDR3: CASSPSQGAYQPQHF. CDR3 DNA sequence: TGTGCCAGCAGCCCTTCACAGGGGGCTTATCAGCCCCAGCATTTT.

This clone was seen more than once but under ten times. This rearrangement joins TRBV7-8 to TRBJ2-2, with 7 bases lining up with TRBD2. CDR3 size: 15 residues. The V segment lost 2 bases and the J segment 5 bases; nucleotides outside the gene matches: 5. Germline values: CDR1 SGHVS, CDR2 FQNEAQ. CDR3 amino acids: CASSLIAGRTGELFF. For the CDR3, the DNA is TGTGCCAGCAGCTTAATAGCGGGCCGAACCGGGGAGCTGTTTTTT.

The chain combines TRBV27 with TRBJ1-5; possibly TRBD1 for D (6 bases). The CDR3 is 14 amino acids. The V end lost 5 bases, the J end lost 4 bases, and 12 bases lay between the germline ends. CDR1 is MNHEY and CDR2 is SMNVEV in the germline V gene (reference sequence). The CDR3 DNA follows: TGTGCCAGCAGTAAACAGGGATGGAATCAGCCCCAGCATTTT. Its translation: CASSKQGWNQPQHF.

This clone was counted a few times. V usage is TRBV2 and J usage is TRBJ2-1; TRBD1 matches 9 bases. The V gene's germline CDR1 is SNHLY and CDR2 FYNNEI. V lost 4 bases, J lost 6 bases, and 7 bases stayed unmatched. The CDR3 sequence is 15 residues long. In nucleotides, the CDR3 is TGTGCCAGCAGTGTCACCGGGACAGGGATCAATGAGCAGTTCTTC. This translates into CASSVTGTGINEQFF.

The chain combines TRBV9 with TRBJ1-5; 7 bases match TRBD1. Germline V gene sequence: CDR1 SGDLS, CDR2 YYNGEE. The J segment lost 2 bases and the V segment lost 3 bases, leaving 8 bases of the junction unmatched. The CDR3 extends over 16 amino acids. The DNA for the CDR3 is TGTGCCAGCAGCGCAACAGGGGTGGAAGGCAATCAGCCCCAGCATTTT. As protein: CASSATGVEGNQPQHF.